This T cell receptor beta chain appears in the sequencing data of a study of T cell repertoires in cytomegalovirus infection. Points on this clonotype: The antigen is not known.

Findings of the study overall: Of the TCR beta families, the public ones yielded a cumulative frequency that identified carriers of CMV plus the relevant HLA.

TCRdb ran MiXCR on the reads and lists one entry per CDR3 protein. This sample has 900,000 to 950,000 distinct CDR3 sequences, with around 32% found just once. The source is a human donor in good health (CMV status not recorded). Some clones in this sample may be carry-over from other donors' samples. The sample in question was cultured CD8+ T cells from PBMCs, obtained from culture after CMV antigen stimulation.

Written as DNA, the CDR3 is TGTGCCAGTAGTATAGATTACGCAGAGAACACTGAAGCTTTCTTT. Residues: CASSIDYAENTEAFF. The rearrangement joins TRBV19 to TRBJ1-1; D is unclear. Per the germline V gene, CDR1 is LNHDA and CDR2 is SQIVND (reference sequence). CDR3 length equals 15 residues. The V end was cut by 0 bases, the J end by 1 base, with 9 bases between.